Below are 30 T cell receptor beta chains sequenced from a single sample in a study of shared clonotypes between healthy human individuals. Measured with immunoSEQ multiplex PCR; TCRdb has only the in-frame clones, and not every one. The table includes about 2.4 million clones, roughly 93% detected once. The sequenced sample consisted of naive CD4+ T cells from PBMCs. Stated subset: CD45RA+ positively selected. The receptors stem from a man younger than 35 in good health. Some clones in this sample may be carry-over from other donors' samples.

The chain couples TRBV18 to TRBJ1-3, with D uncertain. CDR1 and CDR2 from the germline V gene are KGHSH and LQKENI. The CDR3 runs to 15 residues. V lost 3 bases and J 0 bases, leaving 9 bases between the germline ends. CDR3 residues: CASSPAGLSGNTIYF. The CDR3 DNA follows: TGTGCCAGCTCACCCGCAGGACTCTCTGGAAACACCATATATTTT.

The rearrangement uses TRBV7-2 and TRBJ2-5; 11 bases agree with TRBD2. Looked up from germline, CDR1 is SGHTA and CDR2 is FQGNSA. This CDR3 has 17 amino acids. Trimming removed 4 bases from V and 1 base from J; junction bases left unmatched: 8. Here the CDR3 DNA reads TGTGCCAGCAGCTCGACTCTAGCGGGAGGACTCCAAGAGACCCAGTACTTC. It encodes CASSSTLAGGLQETQYF.

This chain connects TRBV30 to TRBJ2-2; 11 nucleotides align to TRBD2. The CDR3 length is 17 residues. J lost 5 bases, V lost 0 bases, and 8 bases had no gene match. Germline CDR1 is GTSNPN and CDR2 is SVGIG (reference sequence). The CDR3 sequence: CAWSVPILAGVTGELFF. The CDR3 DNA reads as TGTGCCTGGAGTGTACCTATACTAGCGGGAGTTACCGGGGAGCTGTTTTTT. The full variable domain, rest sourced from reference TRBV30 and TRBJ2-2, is SQTIHQWPATLVQPVGSPLSLECTVEGTSNPNLYWYRQAAGRGLQLLFYSVGIGQISSEVPQNLSASRPQDRQFILSSKKLLLSDSGFYLCAWSVPILAGVTGELFFGEGSRLTVL.

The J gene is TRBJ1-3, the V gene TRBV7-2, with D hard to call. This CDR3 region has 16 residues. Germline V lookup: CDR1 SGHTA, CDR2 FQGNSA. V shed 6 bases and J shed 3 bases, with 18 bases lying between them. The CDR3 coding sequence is TGTGCCAGCAGTCTCCAGCCCATTTTGAATGGAAACACCATATATTTT. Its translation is CASSLQPILNGNTIYF. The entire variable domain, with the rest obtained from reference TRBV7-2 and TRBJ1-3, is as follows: GAGVSQSPSNKVTEKGKDVELRCDPISGHTALYWYRQSLGQGLEFLIYFQGNSAPDKSGLPSDRFSAERTGGSVSTLTIQRTQQEDSAVYLCASSLQPILNGNTIYFGEGSWLTVV.

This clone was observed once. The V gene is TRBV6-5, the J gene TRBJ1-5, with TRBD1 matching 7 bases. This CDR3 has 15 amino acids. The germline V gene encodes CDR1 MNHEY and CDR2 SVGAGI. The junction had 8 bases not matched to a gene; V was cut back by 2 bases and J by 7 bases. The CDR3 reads CASSYVQGGGQPQHF. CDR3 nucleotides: TGTGCCAGCAGTTACGTCCAGGGAGGGGGCCAGCCCCAGCATTTT.

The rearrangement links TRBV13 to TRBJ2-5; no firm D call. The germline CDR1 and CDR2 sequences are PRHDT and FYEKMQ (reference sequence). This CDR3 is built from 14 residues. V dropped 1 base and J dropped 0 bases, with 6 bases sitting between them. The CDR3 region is CASSLDWYQETQYF. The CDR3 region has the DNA TGTGCCAGCAGCTTAGATTGGTACCAAGAGACCCAGTACTTC. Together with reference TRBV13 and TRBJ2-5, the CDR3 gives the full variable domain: AAGVIQSPRHLIKEKRETATLKCYPIPRHDTVYWYQQGPGQDPQFLISFYEKMQSDKGSIPDRFSAQQFSDYHSELNMSSLELGDSALYFCASSLDWYQETQYFGPGTRLLVL.

The CDR3 DNA reads TGTGCCAGCAGCTTAGGGGGGACAGGCTTCACAGATACGCAGTATTTT. Translating it yields CASSLGGTGFTDTQYF. This sequence joins TRBV11-3 and TRBJ2-3; TRBD1 matches at 8 bases. The CDR3 is 16 residues long. Germline trimming cut 1 base from V and 2 bases from J; bases unmatched to any gene: 5. Germline loops: CDR1 SGHNT, CDR2 YENEEA.

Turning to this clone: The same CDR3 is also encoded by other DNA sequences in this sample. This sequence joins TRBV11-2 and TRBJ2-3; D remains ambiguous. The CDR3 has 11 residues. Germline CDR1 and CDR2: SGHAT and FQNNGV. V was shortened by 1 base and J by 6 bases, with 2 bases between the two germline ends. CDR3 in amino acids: CASSLGDTQYF. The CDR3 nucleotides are TGTGCCAGCAGCTTAGGGGATACGCAGTATTTT.

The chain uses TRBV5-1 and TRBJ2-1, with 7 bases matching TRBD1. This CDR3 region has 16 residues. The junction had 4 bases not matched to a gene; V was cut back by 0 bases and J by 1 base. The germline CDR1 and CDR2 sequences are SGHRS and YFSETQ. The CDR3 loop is CASSLAGTVSYNEQFF. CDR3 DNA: TGCGCCAGCAGCTTGGCAGGGACAGTATCCTACAATGAGCAGTTCTTC.

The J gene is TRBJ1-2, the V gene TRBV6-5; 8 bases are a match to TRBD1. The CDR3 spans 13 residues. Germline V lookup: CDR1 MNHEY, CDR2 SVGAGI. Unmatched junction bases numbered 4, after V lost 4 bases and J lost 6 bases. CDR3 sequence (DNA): TGTGCCAGCAGTTTAAGACAGGGGAATGGCTACACCTTC. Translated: CASSLRQGNGYTF.

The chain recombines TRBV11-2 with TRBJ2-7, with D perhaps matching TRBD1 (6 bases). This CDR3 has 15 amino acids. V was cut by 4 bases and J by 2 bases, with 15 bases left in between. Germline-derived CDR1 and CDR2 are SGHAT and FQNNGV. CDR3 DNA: TGTGCCAGCAGCTCTATAACAGGGCCTCCCTACGAGCAGTACTTC. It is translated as CASSSITGPPYEQYF.

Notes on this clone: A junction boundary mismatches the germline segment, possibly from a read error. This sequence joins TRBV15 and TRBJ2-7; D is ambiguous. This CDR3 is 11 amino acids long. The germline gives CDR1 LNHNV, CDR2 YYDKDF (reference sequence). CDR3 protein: CATSREDEQYF. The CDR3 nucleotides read TGTGCCACCAGCCGAGAGGACGAGCAGTACTTC.

The CDR3 is CASSSITSVYNEQFF. CDR3 in DNA: TGTGCCAGCAGCTCGATCACTAGCGTCTACAATGAGCAGTTCTTC. This chain links TRBV11-2 with TRBJ2-1, with 7 bases that match TRBD2. Germline loops: CDR1 SGHAT, CDR2 FQNNGV. The V and J ends lost 4 bases and 3 bases, in that order; junction bases with no gene match: 6. This CDR3 is 15 amino acids long.

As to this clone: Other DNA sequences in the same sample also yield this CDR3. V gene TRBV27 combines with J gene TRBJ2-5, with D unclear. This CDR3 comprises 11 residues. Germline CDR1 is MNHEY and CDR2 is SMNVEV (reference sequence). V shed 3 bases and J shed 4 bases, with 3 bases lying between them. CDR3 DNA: TGTGCCAGCAGTTTGGGAGAGACCCAGTACTTC. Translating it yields CASSLGETQYF.

CDR3 bases: TGCAGCGTCAAGGGACAGGGGTTTACCGAAGCTTTCTTT. Residues: CSVKGQGFTEAFF. This chain links TRBV29-1 with TRBJ1-1; 10 bases align to TRBD1. V lost 6 bases to trimming and J lost 8 bases; unmatched junction nucleotides: 9. The CDR3 spans 13 residues. The germline V gene encodes CDR1 SQVTM and CDR2 ANQGSEA. Drawing the rest from reference TRBV29-1 and TRBJ1-1, the complete variable domain is SAVISQKPSRDICQRGTSLTIQCQVDSQVTMMFWYRQQPGQSLTLIATANQGSEATYESGFVIDKFPISRPNLTFSTLTVSNMSPEDSSIYLCSVKGQGFTEAFFGQGTRLTVV.

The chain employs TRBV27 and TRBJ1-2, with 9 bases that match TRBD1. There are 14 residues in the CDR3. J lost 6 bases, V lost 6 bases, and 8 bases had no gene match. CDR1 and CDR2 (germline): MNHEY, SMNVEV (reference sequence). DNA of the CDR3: TGTGCCAGCAGACCCCTGGACAGGGGCGATGGCTACACCTTC. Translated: CASRPLDRGDGYTF.

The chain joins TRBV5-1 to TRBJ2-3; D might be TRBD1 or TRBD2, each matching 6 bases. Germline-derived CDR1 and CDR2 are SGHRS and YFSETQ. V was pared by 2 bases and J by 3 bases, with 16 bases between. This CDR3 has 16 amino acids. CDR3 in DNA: TGCGCCAGCAGCTTCCGGTTCGGGGGCAGGACAGATACGCAGTATTTT. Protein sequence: CASSFRFGGRTDTQYF.

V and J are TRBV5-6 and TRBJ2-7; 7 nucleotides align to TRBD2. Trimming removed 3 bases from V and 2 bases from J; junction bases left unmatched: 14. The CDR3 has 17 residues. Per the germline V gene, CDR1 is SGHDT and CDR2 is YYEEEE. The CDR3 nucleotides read TGTGCCAGCAGCTCACGGTGGGTCGGGAGGCGCGCCTACGAGCAGTACTTC. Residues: CASSSRWVGRRAYEQYF.

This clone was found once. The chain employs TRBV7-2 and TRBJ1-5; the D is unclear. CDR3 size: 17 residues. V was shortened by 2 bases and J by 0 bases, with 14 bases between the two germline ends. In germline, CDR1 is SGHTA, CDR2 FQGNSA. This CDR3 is CASSLFVGRYSNQPQHF. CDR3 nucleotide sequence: TGTGCCAGCAGCTTATTCGTTGGTCGGTATAGCAATCAGCCCCAGCATTTT.

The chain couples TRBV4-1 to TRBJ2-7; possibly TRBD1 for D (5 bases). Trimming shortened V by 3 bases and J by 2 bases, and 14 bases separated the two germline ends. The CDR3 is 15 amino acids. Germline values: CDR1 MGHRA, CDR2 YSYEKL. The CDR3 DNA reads TGCGCCAGCAGCCAGACCGGACAACTGGCCTACGAGCAGTACTTC. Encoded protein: CASSQTGQLAYEQYF.

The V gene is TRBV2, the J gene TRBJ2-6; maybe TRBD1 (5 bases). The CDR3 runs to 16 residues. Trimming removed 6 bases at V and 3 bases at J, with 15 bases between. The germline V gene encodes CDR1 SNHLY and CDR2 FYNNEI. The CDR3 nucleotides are TGTGCCAGCAGCCCGGATCCCACAGGTGGGGCCAACGTCCTGACTTTC. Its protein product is CASSPDPTGGANVLTF.

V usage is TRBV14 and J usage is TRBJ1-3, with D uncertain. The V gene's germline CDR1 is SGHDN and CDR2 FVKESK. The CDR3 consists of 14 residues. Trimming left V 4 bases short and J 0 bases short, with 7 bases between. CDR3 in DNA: TGTGCCAGCAGCCGAGTAAACTCTGGAAACACCATATATTTT. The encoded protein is CASSRVNSGNTIYF.

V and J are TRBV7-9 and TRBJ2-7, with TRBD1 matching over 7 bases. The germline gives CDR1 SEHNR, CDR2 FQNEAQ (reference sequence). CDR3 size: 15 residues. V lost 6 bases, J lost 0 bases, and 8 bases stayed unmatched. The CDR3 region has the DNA TGTGCCAGCAGGCCCGGGACAGCGGACTCCTACGAGCAGTACTTC. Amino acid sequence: CASRPGTADSYEQYF. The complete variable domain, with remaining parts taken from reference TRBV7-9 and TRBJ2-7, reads DTGVSQNPRHKITKRGQNVTFRCDPISEHNRLYWYRQTLGQGPEFLTYFQNEAQLEKSRLLSDRFSAERPKGSFSTLEIQRTEQGDSAMYLCASRPGTADSYEQYFGPGTRLTVT.

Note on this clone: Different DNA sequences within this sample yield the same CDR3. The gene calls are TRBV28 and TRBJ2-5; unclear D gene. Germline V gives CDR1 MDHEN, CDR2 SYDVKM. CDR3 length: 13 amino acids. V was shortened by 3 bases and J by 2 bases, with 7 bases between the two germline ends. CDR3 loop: CASSFLGQETQYF. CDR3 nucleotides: TGTGCCAGCAGTTTTTTGGGGCAAGAGACCCAGTACTTC. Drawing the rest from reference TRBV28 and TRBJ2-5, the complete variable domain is DVKVTQSSRYLVKRTGEKVFLECVQDMDHENMFWYRQDPGLGLRLIYFSYDVKMKEKGDIPEGYSVSREKKERFSLILESASTNQTSMYLCASSFLGQETQYFGPGTRLLVL.

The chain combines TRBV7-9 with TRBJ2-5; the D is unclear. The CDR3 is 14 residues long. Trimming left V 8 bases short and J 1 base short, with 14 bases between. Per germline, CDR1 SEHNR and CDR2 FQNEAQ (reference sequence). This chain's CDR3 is CASRRADLQETQYF. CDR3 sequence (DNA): TGTGCCAGCCGTAGGGCGGACCTCCAAGAGACCCAGTACTTC.

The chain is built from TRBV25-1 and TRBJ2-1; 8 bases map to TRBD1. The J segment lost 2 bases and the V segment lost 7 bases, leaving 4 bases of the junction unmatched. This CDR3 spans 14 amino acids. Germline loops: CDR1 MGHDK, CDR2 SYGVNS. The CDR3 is CASTQGGPYNEQFF. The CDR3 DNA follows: TGTGCCAGCACACAGGGGGGACCCTACAATGAGCAGTTCTTC.

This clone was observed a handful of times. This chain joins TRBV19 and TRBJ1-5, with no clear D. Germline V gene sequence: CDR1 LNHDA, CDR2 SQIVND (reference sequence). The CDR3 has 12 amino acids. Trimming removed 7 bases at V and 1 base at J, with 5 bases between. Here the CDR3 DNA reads TGTGCCAGTACCCAAAGCAATCAGCCCCAGCATTTT. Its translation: CASTQSNQPQHF.

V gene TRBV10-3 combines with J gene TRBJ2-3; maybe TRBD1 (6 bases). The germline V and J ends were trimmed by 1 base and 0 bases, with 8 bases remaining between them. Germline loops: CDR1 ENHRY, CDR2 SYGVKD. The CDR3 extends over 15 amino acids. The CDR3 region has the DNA TGTGCCATCAGTGAGTACAGGGATAGCACAGATACGCAGTATTTT. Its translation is CAISEYRDSTDTQYF.

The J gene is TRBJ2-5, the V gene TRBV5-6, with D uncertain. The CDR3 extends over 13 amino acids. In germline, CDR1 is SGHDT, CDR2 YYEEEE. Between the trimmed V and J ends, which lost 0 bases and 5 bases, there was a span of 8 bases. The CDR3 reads CASSLEPLETQYF. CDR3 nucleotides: TGTGCCAGCAGCTTGGAGCCTCTGGAGACCCAGTACTTC. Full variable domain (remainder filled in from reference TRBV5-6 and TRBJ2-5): DAGVTQSPTHLIKTRGQQVTLRCSPKSGHDTVSWYQQALGQGPQFIFQYYEEEERQRGNFPDRFSGHQFPNYSSELNVNALLLGDSALYLCASSLEPLETQYFGPGTRLLVL.

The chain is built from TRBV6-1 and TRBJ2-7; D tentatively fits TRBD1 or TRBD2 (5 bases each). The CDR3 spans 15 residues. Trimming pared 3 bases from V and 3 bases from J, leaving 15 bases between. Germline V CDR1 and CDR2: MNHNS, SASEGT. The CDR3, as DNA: TGTGCCAGCAGTGACCTCGGGACGGATATCTACGAGCAGTACTTC. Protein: CASSDLGTDIYEQYF.